This T cell receptor beta chain was retrieved from a study of identical twins (dated by TCRdb to the mid-2010s). For the study in its entirety: To test whether fetal clonotypes persist, the study used deep sequencing on TCR alpha and beta repertoires from monozygotic twins, unrelated adults of various ages, and cord blood. To rule out contamination, the twin experiments were replicated at different times with different library preparation protocols.

All donors were healthy Caucasians. Three unrelated non-twin adults were also sequenced: a male aged 18 to 30, a male aged 50 to 59 and a female aged 50 to 59. Using Miltenyi CD45RO+ enrichment and human naive T-cell isolation kits, memory (CD45RO+) and naive T cells were isolated from PBMC. Trimming takes 4 bases off V and 15 bases off J; junction bases not matched to a gene: 12. From the cysteine through the phenylalanine, the CDR3 covers 13 amino acids. Left in the record is the CDR3 DNA by itself, 39 bases read in frame from the first base. For CDR1 and CDR2, the germline V gene lists SGHRS and YFSETQ. Receptors were amplified or captured by 5' RACE. For sequencing, an Illumina HiSeq 2000 was employed. Template switching added a universal primer binding site, and the final cDNA carried a unique molecular identifier that allowed TCR cDNA molecules to be counted accurately. Specific primers in the conserved constant-segment region were used to synthesize first-strand cDNA for the TCR alpha and beta chains. To control for contamination, each cDNA library was double barcoded with a SMART-Mk sample barcode plus Illumina barcodes. Two successive PCR steps introduced TruSeq adapter sequences along with Illumina sample barcodes. The TCR alpha and beta cDNA libraries were sequenced on the Illumina HiSeq platform using custom primers. The original pipeline was this. Raw reads were processed with MiGEC to extract unique molecular identifiers, and MiXCR was used to determine CDR3 positions. Recombination models were inferred per individual with the repgenHMM and IGoR tools using an EM algorithm. The analysis of shared clonotypes was done with the tcR package in R, with sharing normalized by the product of cloneset sizes. To study raw recombination without the effects of thymic and clonal selection, out-of-frame nonproductive sequences were analyzed. Using fastp at Q25 and MiXCR, TCRdb reprocessed the public reads and kept productive beta chains. Merged by CDR3 protein, the rows form single entries marked with the most common genes and DNA. The authors' filters were not applied to this entry. Counted in this sample were 350,000 to 450,000 distinct CDR3 sequences; around 20% of them appeared once. The ten largest account for around 12% of the sample.

Overall study results and their limits: Fewer insertions were carried by abundant cord blood beta clonotypes, a similar but weaker trend appeared in young adult naive repertoires, and no such trend appeared in memory repertoires. Conclusions relied on cross-sectional statistical analysis, since the same donors could not be followed over many years. Compared with coincidental sharing between unrelated individuals, out-of-frame TCR alpha sequences shared between twins had an excess of sequences with low generation probability. A weaker excess of twin sharing was found in beta out-of-frame sequences because the signal-to-noise ratio was lowered by fewer shared sequences. Out-of-frame TCR alpha sharing in monozygotic twins was systematically underestimated by recombination models, whereas sharing between unrelated individuals was in agreement with the recombination models. Invariant T cells such as MAIT and iNKT could partly confound zero-insertion analyses, though diverse VJ usage argued against this for most clonotypes.

Worth noting for this clonotype: The specificity of this receptor is unknown. The record has no base qualities; no much larger clone is one base away.

Recombination connected TRBV5-1 to TRBJ2-1; TRBD1 aligns with 8 central bases. The sequenced material came from naive T cells sorted from blood. What the cell subset or site label conveys for this sample: cells isolated with a human naive T-cell isolation kit. This sequence was found in a man aged 45-65 years in good health. The CDR3: CASSIGTGLAWFF. The nucleotides are TGCGCCAGCAGCATCGGGACAGGCCTAGCATGGTTCTTC. Beyond the CDR3, the reference TRBV5-1 and TRBJ2-1 genes provide the residues; the full variable domain reads: KAGVTQTPRYLIKTRGQQVTLSCSPISGHRSVSWYQQTPGQGLQFLFEYFSETQRNKGNFPGRFSGRQFSNSRSEMNVSTLELGDSALYLCASSIGTGLAWFFGPGTRLTVL.